Below are 24 T cell receptor beta chains sequenced from a single sample in a study of blood T cell repertoires in COVID-19. Generated by immunoSEQ multiplex PCR, the TCRdb table keeps only in-frame clones and is missing some. Among over 200,000 clones, approximately 84% were seen once, and the ten largest hold 7.6%. The source material was peripheral blood. The source of these receptors is a woman in her fifties or sixties with active or convalescent COVID-19.

The chain has TRBV28 and TRBJ1-5, with D perhaps TRBD1 (5 bases). Trimming stripped 3 bases from V and 0 bases from J, with 12 bases between. This CDR3 is built from 16 residues. CDR1 and CDR2 (germline): MDHEN, SYDVKM. In nucleotides, the CDR3 is TGTGCCAGCAGTTTCGCTGGGGCCGATAGCAATCAGCCCCAGCATTTT. Translated: CASSFAGADSNQPQHF.

In its sample, this clone was seen a few times. The genes are TRBV25-1 and TRBJ1-1; D uncertain. From germline, CDR1 is MGHDK and CDR2 SYGVNS. This CDR3 is built from 15 residues. Trimming shortened V by 0 bases and J by 5 bases, and 13 bases separated the two germline ends. CDR3 in amino acids: CASSEYGALRTEAFF. CDR3 nucleotides: TGTGCCAGCAGTGAATACGGAGCCCTAAGGACTGAAGCTTTCTTT.

The chain links TRBV5-4 to TRBJ2-1, with 10 bases fitting TRBD2. CDR3 length equals 15 residues. The germline V gene has CDR1 SGHNT and CDR2 YYREEE (reference sequence). J gave up 4 bases and V 7 bases, and 8 bases lay outside the gene matches. In DNA form, the CDR3 reads TGTGCCAGCGAATCTAGCGGGAGTGGGTACAATGAGCAGTTCTTC. This gives the protein CASESSGSGYNEQFF. Complete variable domain (other parts from reference TRBV5-4 and TRBJ2-1): ETGVTQSPTHLIKTRGQQVTLRCSSQSGHNTVSWYQQALGQGPQFIFQYYREEENGRGNFPPRFSGLQFPNYSSELNVNALELDDSALYLCASESSGSGYNEQFFGPGTRLTVL.

V gene TRBV27 combines with J gene TRBJ2-1; tentatively, D is TRBD2 (6 bases). This CDR3 region has 15 residues. Trimming pared 3 bases from V and 10 bases from J, leaving 19 bases between. Germline loops: CDR1 MNHEY, CDR2 SMNVEV (reference sequence). CDR3 nucleotides: TGTGCCAGCAGTTTCCCCGGGAGATCACTTTACGAGCAGTTCTTC. Amino acids: CASSFPGRSLYEQFF.

V is TRBV15 and J is TRBJ2-1; D may be TRBD2 (6 bases). The CDR3 contains 16 residues. The germline V gene has CDR1 LNHNV and CDR2 YYDKDF (reference sequence). Trimming took off 0 bases at V and 6 bases at J, with 15 bases between the two ends. This CDR3 is CATSRDLAGGTNEQFF. CDR3 DNA: TGTGCCACCAGCAGAGATTTGGCAGGCGGGACCAATGAGCAGTTCTTC. Full variable domain (missing parts from reference TRBV15 and TRBJ2-1): DAMVIQNPRYQVTQFGKPVTLSCSQTLNHNVMYWYQQKSSQAPKLLFHYYDKDFNNEADTPDNFQSRRPNTSFCFLDIRSPGLGDTAMYLCATSRDLAGGTNEQFFGPGTRLTVL.

The chain has TRBV2 and TRBJ2-3; tentatively, D is TRBD2 (6 bases). This CDR3 has 15 amino acids. V dropped 9 bases and J dropped 2 bases, with 18 bases sitting between them. The germline CDR1 and CDR2 sequences are SNHLY and FYNNEI. The CDR3 is CASLRATGDTDTQYF. The CDR3 DNA reads as TGTGCCAGTTTACGGGCAACGGGAGACACAGATACGCAGTATTTT.

V gene TRBV9 combines with J gene TRBJ1-4; D is unresolved. Germline assignment: CDR1 SGDLS and CDR2 YYNGEE. The CDR3 is 14 amino acids. V lost 4 bases and J 0 bases, leaving 7 bases between the germline ends. The CDR3 reads CASSYRATNEKLFF. The CDR3, as DNA: TGTGCCAGCAGCTACAGAGCAACTAATGAAAAACTGTTTTTT.

The chain uses TRBV6-5 and TRBJ2-7; TRBD2 matches at 8 bases. The CDR3 runs to 15 residues. After removal of 6 bases from V and 2 bases from J, the junction contained 9 bases not matched to a gene. Looked up from germline, CDR1 is MNHEY and CDR2 is SVGAGI. For the CDR3, the DNA is TGTGCCAGCAGGGATAGGCTAGCGGGTACCTACGAGCAGTACTTC. Protein: CASRDRLAGTYEQYF.

The chain is built from TRBV5-6 and TRBJ2-5; D gene unclear. The germline V gene encodes CDR1 SGHDT and CDR2 YYEEEE. The CDR3 is 15 residues long. V lost 0 bases and J lost 0, with 9 bases in between. The CDR3 coding sequence is TGTGCCAGCAGCTTGGTCGGCGGCTACCAAGAGACCCAGTACTTC. Its translation: CASSLVGGYQETQYF.

The CDR3 DNA reads as TGCGCCAGCAGCGTGAGGACATCCCGTCTTAGTGTCGCTGAAGCTTTCTTT. It translates to CASSVRTSRLSVAEAFF. The chain has TRBV5-1 and TRBJ1-1; D is perhaps TRBD1 (5 bases). Germline CDR1 SGHRS, CDR2 YFSETQ. Deletions cut 4 bases from V and 6 bases from J, with 25 bases between. This CDR3 spans 17 amino acids.

The chain has TRBV5-1 and TRBJ1-1, with D possibly matching TRBD1 (6 bases). The V and J ends lost 6 bases and 0 bases respectively, with 15 bases between them. Germline V gene data show CDR1 as SGHRS and CDR2 as YFSETQ. This CDR3 is 15 amino acids long. CDR3 loop: CASNLQGEMNTEAFF. The CDR3 nucleotides read TGCGCCAGCAACCTACAGGGAGAGATGAACACTGAAGCTTTCTTT.

CDR3 loop: CASSLAVKVPAFF. DNA for the CDR3: TGTGCCAGCAGTTTAGCGGTTAAGGTTCCAGCTTTCTTT. The J gene is TRBJ1-1, the V gene TRBV28; unclear D gene. Germline lookup yields CDR1 MDHEN and CDR2 SYDVKM. This CDR3 has 13 amino acids. Trimming stripped 2 bases from V and 10 bases from J, with 14 bases between.

The gene calls are TRBV28 and TRBJ2-1, with 9 bases aligning to TRBD2. With 7 bases clipped from V and 1 base from J, the junction kept 8 bases outside the gene matches. The CDR3 covers 16 residues. Looked up from germline, CDR1 is MDHEN and CDR2 is SYDVKM. For the CDR3, the DNA is TGTGCCAGCAAAGGGCGACTAGCGGAATCCTACAATGAGCAGTTCTTC. Protein sequence: CASKGRLAESYNEQFF.

V and J are TRBV5-5 and TRBJ2-7; D perhaps matches TRBD1 (6 bases). CDR1 is SGHKS, CDR2 YYEKEE, per germline (reference sequence). V was cut by 5 bases and J by 2 bases, with 11 bases left in between. The CDR3 sequence is 13 residues long. The CDR3 region has the DNA TGTGCCAGCAGTGGCAGGGGACCCTACGAGCAGTACTTC. This sequence encodes CASSGRGPYEQYF.

The chain uses TRBV6-1 and TRBJ1-6; 7 bases are a match to TRBD1. The ends lost 2 bases at V and 7 bases at J; junction bases unmatched: 5. The CDR3 length is 15 residues. The V gene's germline CDR1 is MNHNS and CDR2 SASEGT. Here the CDR3 reads CASSERTGRNSPLHF. The DNA for the CDR3 is TGTGCCAGCAGTGAACGGACAGGAAGAAATTCACCCCTCCACTTT.

The V and J genes are TRBV9 and TRBJ1-2, with D perhaps matching TRBD1 (6 bases). Germline V gene lookup returns CDR1 SGDLS and CDR2 YYNGEE. The CDR3 sequence is 13 residues long. Trimming removed 2 bases from V and 7 bases from J, with 12 bases in between. CDR3 DNA: TGTGCCAGCAGCGTCAACAGGGATGGTGGCTACACCTTC. Translating it yields CASSVNRDGGYTF.

The chain uses TRBV18 and TRBJ1-1, with 8 bases aligning to TRBD1. V was pared by 3 bases and J by 10 bases, with 7 bases of the junction left unmatched. Germline CDR1 is KGHSH and CDR2 is LQKENI. The CDR3 totals 13 residues. CDR3 protein: CASSPTGGVGAFF. The DNA of the CDR3 is TGTGCCAGCTCACCTACAGGGGGAGTCGGAGCTTTCTTT.

This chain uses TRBV29-1 with TRBJ1-3; a possible D gene is TRBD1 (6 bases). The CDR3 covers 14 residues. With 4 bases removed from V and 0 bases from J, the gap between germline ends came to 10 bases. Germline V CDR1 and CDR2: SQVTM, ANQGSEA. In DNA, the CDR3 is TGCAGCGTTGTACAGGGTGGCTCTGGAAACACCATATATTTT. Its translation: CSVVQGGSGNTIYF.

The chain couples TRBV5-6 to TRBJ2-1; D might be TRBD2 (6 bases). Trimming took 4 bases from V and 15 from J, leaving 14 bases between them. This CDR3 is 11 amino acids long. The V gene's germline CDR1 is SGHDT and CDR2 YYEEEE. The CDR3 DNA follows: TGTGCCAGCAGCCGGGACTCCGGGGCGTTCTTC. It translates to CASSRDSGAFF.

J is TRBJ1-1 and V is TRBV2; 9 nucleotides agree with TRBD1. V trimming: 5 bases; J trimming: 4 bases; junction bases outside the gene matches: 8. CDR3 length: 15 amino acids. Germline V gene sequence: CDR1 SNHLY, CDR2 FYNNEI. Here the CDR3 reads CASSLQGAGGTEAFF. In DNA form, the CDR3 reads TGTGCCAGCAGTTTACAGGGGGCGGGGGGCACTGAAGCTTTCTTT.

The chain combines TRBV2 with TRBJ2-1; TRBD1 agrees at 8 bases. The CDR3 spans 13 residues. In germline, CDR1 is SNHLY, CDR2 FYNNEI. The ends lost 8 bases at V and 10 bases at J; junction bases unmatched: 10. The CDR3 sequence: CASGTGQGGEQFF. The CDR3 bases are TGTGCCAGCGGAACAGGACAGGGAGGCGAGCAGTTCTTC.

The chain links TRBV13 to TRBJ1-6, with D tentatively TRBD1 (5 bases). In germline, CDR1 is PRHDT, CDR2 FYEKMQ (reference sequence). There are 16 residues in the CDR3. V was trimmed by 0 bases and J by 6 bases, leaving 12 bases between them. This CDR3 reads CASSLGPGRANSPLHF. The CDR3 nucleotides are TGTGCCAGCAGCTTAGGGCCCGGCAGGGCTAATTCACCCCTCCACTTT.

The chain has TRBV18 and TRBJ2-3; TRBD2 matches 10 bases. V lost 3 bases and J lost 5; bases outside the gene matches: 8. This CDR3 contains 16 residues. Germline values: CDR1 KGHSH, CDR2 LQKENI. The CDR3 nucleotides read TGTGCCAGCTCACCGCAGGTAGCGGGGGGCGGAGATACGCAGTATTTT. It codes for CASSPQVAGGGDTQYF. The complete variable domain, with remaining parts taken from reference TRBV18 and TRBJ2-3, reads NAGVMQNPRHLVRRRGQEARLRCSPMKGHSHVYWYRQLPEEGLKFMVYLQKENIIDESGMPKERFSAEFPKEGPSILRIQQVVRGDSAAYFCASSPQVAGGGDTQYFGPGTRLTVL.

This clone was counted between two and nine times. The genes are TRBV6-4 and TRBJ1-6; TRBD1 aligns across 9 bases. The CDR3 extends over 14 amino acids. Trimming took 2 bases from V and 11 from J; bases not matched to a gene: 4. Germline-derived CDR1 and CDR2 are MRHNA and SNTAGT. CDR3 bases: TGTGCCAGCAGTGACGGGACAGGGACGGCACCCCTCCACTTT. It yields the protein CASSDGTGTAPLHF.